This TCR beta chain is from a study of shared clonotypes between healthy human individuals. The study, taken as a whole, reports: Expectations were that clonotype sharing among donors would be affected by sequencing depth. Among several donors, roughly 5.5% of naive CD4 clonotypes were found in common.

Free of recent acute infections or vaccinations, the donors were healthy HIV-negative adults. Note on this clone: The antigen is unknown.

The assay was immunoSEQ multiplex PCR, and TCRdb's table has in-frame clones only and misses some. The data show around 550,000 clones, almost 97% seen once. The CDR3 spans 14 residues. Looked up from germline, CDR1 is SGHRS and CDR2 is YFSETQ. This sequence joins TRBV5-1 and TRBJ2-5, with D unresolved. TRBJ2-7 explains the end of the DNA better; the J call may be wrong. This TCR derives from a woman in her twenties or thirties in good health. Sequencing was carried out using naive CD4+ T cells sorted from blood. The subset here: CD45RA+ positively selected. The CDR3 nucleotides read TGCGCCAGCAGCGCCTCCCGTTGGTCCTACGAGCAGTACTTC. It translates to CASSASRWSYEQYF.